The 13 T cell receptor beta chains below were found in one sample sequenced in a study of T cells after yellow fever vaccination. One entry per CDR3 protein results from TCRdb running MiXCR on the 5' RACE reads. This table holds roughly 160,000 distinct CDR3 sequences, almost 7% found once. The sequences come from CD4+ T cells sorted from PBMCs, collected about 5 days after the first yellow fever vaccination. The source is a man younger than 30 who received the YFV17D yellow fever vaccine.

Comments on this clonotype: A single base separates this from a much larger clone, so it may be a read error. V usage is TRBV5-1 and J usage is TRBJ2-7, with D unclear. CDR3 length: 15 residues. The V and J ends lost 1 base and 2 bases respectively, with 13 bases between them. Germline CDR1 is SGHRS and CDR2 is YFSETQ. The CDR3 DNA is TGCGCCAGCAGCTTGCGAGCAGCCTCTACCTACGAGCAGTACTTC. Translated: CASSLRAASTYEQYF.

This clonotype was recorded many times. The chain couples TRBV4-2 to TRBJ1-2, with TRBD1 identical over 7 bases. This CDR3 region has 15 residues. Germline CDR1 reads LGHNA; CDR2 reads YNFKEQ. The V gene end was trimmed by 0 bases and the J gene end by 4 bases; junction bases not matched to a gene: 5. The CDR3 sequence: CASSQEGQGGYGYTF. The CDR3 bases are TGTGCCAGCAGCCAAGAGGGGCAGGGGGGCTATGGCTACACCTTC.

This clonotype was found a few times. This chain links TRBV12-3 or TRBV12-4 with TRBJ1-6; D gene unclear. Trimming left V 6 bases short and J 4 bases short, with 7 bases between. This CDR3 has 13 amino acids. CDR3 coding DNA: TGTGCCAGCAGCCTGAGTTATAATTCACCCCTCCACTTT. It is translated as CASSLSYNSPLHF.

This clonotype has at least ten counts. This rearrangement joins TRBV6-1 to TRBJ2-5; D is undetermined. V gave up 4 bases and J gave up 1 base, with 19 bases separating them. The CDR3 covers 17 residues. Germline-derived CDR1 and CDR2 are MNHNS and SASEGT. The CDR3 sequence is CASSATDTRIFQETQYF. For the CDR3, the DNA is TGTGCCAGCAGTGCCACGGATACAAGGATCTTCCAAGAGACCCAGTACTTC.

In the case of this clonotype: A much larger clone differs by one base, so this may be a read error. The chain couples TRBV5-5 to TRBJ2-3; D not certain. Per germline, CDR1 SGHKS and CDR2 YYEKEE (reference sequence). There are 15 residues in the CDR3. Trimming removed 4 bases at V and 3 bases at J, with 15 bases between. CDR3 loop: CASSPPALSTDTQYF. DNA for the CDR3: TGTGCCAGCAGCCCCCCGGCTCTATCGACAGATACGCAGTATTTT.

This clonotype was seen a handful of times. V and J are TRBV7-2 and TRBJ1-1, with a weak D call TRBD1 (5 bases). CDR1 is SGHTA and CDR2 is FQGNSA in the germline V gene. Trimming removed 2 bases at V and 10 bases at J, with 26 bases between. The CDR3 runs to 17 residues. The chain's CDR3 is CASSLTVTEGSGVSAFF. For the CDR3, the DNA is TGTGCCAGCAGCTTAACAGTCACGGAGGGGTCTGGTGTTTCAGCTTTCTTT.

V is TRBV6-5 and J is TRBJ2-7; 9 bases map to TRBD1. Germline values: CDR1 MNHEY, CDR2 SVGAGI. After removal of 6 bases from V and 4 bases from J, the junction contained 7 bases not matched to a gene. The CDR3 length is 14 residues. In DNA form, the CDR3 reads TGTGCCAGCAGACCCGGGACAGGGTTATACGAGCAGTACGTC. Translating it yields CASRPGTGLYEQYV.

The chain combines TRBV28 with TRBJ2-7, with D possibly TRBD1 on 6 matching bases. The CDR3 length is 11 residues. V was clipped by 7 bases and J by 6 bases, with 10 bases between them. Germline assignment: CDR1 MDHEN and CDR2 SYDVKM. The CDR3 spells CASNQGREQYV. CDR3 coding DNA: TGTGCCAGCAACCAGGGGCGCGAGCAGTACGTC.

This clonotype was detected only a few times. As DNA, the CDR3 is TGTGCCAGCAGCACCGACAGGGGGAACACAGATACGCAGTATTTT. Protein product: CASSTDRGNTDTQYF. The V gene is TRBV7-3, the J gene TRBJ2-3, with TRBD1 matching 9 bases. The CDR3 has 15 residues. Trimming removed 5 bases from V and 2 bases from J; junction bases left unmatched: 5. Germline CDR1 and CDR2: SGHTA and FQGTGA. Full variable domain (outside the CDR3, taken from reference TRBV7-3 and TRBJ2-3): GAGVSQTPSNKVTEKGKYVELRCDPISGHTALYWYRQSLGQGPEFLIYFQGTGAADDSGLPNDRFFAVRPEGSVSTLKIQRTERGDSAVYLCASSTDRGNTDTQYFGPGTRLTVL.

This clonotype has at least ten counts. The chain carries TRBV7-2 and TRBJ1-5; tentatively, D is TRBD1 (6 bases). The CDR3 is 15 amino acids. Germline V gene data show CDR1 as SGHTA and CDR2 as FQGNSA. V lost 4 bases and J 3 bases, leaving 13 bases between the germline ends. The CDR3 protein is CASSSQGGSNQPQHF. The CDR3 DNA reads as TGTGCCAGCAGCTCACAGGGAGGGTCCAATCAGCCCCAGCATTTT.

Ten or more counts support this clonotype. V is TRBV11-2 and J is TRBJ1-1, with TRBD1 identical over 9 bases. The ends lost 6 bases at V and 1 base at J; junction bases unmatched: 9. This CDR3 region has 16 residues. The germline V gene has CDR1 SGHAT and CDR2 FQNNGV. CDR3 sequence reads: CASRSGTGRTNTEAFF. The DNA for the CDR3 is TGTGCCAGCAGGTCGGGGACAGGGAGGACGAACACTGAAGCTTTCTTT.

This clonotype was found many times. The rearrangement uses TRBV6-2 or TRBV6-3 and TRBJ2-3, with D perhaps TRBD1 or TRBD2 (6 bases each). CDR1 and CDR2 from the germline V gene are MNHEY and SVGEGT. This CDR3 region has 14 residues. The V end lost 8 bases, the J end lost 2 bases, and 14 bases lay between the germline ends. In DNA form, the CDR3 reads TGTGCCAGCCAGGAGGGGGGTTCCACAGATACGCAGTATTTT. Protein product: CASQEGGSTDTQYF.

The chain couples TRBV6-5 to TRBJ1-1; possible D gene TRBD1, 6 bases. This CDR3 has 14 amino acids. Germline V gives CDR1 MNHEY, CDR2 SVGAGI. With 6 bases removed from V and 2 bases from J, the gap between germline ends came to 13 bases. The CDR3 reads CASSRGGTNTEAFF. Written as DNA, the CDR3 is TGTGCCAGCAGCCGAGGGGGGACTAACACTGAAGCTTTCTTT.